This T cell receptor (beta chain) was retrieved from a study of T cells in Graves' hyperthyroidism and ophthalmopathy. Whole-study findings and limits: Most thyroid-expanded clonotypes above 0.001 were also found in blood. The model anticipated ophthalmopathy a median around 6 months pre-onset. A model using 13 V-J features told ophthalmopathy apart from stable hyperthyroidism.

RNA transcripts were the template for amplifying TCR beta CDR3 regions. The HTBI primer set served for first-round RT-PCR of the TCR CDR3. TCRdb fed the multiplex PCR reads into MiXCR, producing one record per CDR3 protein. The sample records about 530,000 distinct CDR3 sequences, 17% being singletons. V was clipped by 8 bases and J by 3 bases; unmatched bases: 9. This CDR3 has 15 amino acids. Germline V gene sequence: CDR1 LNHDA, CDR2 SQIVND (reference sequence). This clonotype was found a few times. The antigen is unknown. Criteria for exclusion of patients were uncontrolled infection, other autoimmune disease, pregnancy or lactation.

The sample comprised blood. The source is a woman in her late teens or twenties with Graves' ophthalmopathy. The gene calls are TRBV19 and TRBJ2-2; TRBD2 aligns across 7 bases. CDR3 sequence: CASSPDSGYTGELFF. The CDR3 nucleotides read TGTGCCAGTTCCCCTGATAGCGGGTACACCGGGGAGCTGTTTTTT.